This is a list of T cell receptor beta chains from one sample in a study of cytomegalovirus exposure and HLA in healthy donors. Repertoires were generated with immunoSEQ multiplex PCR, while TCRdb's copy carries only in-frame clones and drops some. Of about 120,000 clones listed, 77% are singletons. Sequencing input: PBMCs. The receptors were gathered from a human donor in good health. Both conserved end residues are part of each CDR3. Fields, in order: clone size, V gene, D gene, J gene, CDR3 protein, CDR3 DNA. The D gene is left open where the match is weak. Expanded clones are given a class, and other clones once, few, many or no size at all.

abundance: -; v_gene: TRBV11-2; d_gene: TRBD1; j_gene: TRBJ1-2; CDR3aa: CASSWGTGFGYGYTF; CDR3nt: TGTGCCAGCAGCTGGGGGACAGGGTTTGGGTATGGCTACACCTTC
abundance: once; v_gene: TRBV6-1; d_gene: TRBD1; j_gene: TRBJ2-6; CDR3aa: CASYQGADGANVLTF; CDR3nt: TGTGCCAGCTACCAGGGGGCAGATGGGGCCAACGTCCTGACTTTC
abundance: -; v_gene: TRBV28; d_gene: TRBD2; j_gene: TRBJ2-2; CDR3aa: CASSVLGLAGNTGELFF; CDR3nt: TGTGCCAGCAGTGTACTCGGACTAGCGGGAAACACCGGGGAGCTGTTTTTT
abundance: -; v_gene: TRBV7-9; d_gene: -; j_gene: TRBJ2-2; CDR3aa: CASSLDLRNTGELFF; CDR3nt: TGTGCCAGCAGCTTAGATCTTCGGAACACCGGGGAGCTGTTTTTT
abundance: -; v_gene: TRBV28; d_gene: TRBD1; j_gene: TRBJ1-1; CDR3aa: CASSFDRGLNTEAFF; CDR3nt: TGTGCCAGCAGTTTCGACAGGGGGTTGAACACTGAAGCTTTCTTT
abundance: -; v_gene: TRBV18; d_gene: TRBD1; j_gene: TRBJ1-1; CDR3aa: CASSRQGQKNTEAFF; CDR3nt: TGTGCCAGCTCCCGACAGGGACAGAAAAACACTGAAGCTTTCTTT
abundance: -; v_gene: TRBV25-1; d_gene: -; j_gene: TRBJ1-4; CDR3aa: CASSESLSFF; CDR3nt: TGTGCCAGCAGTGAATCATTGTCATTTTTT
abundance: -; v_gene: TRBV21-1; d_gene: -; j_gene: TRBJ2-3; CDR3aa: CASSKEDSGRNPDTQYF; CDR3nt: TGTGCCAGCAGCAAAGAGGATAGCGGGAGAAACCCAGATACGCAGTATTTT
abundance: -; v_gene: TRBV5-1; d_gene: -; j_gene: TRBJ2-7; CDR3aa: CASSFEGASYEQYF; CDR3nt: TGCGCCAGCAGCTTCGAGGGAGCCTCCTACGAGCAGTACTTC
abundance: once; v_gene: TRBV5-6; d_gene: -; j_gene: TRBJ1-2; CDR3aa: CASSPGPYGYTF; CDR3nt: TGTGCCAGCAGCCCAGGTCCGTATGGCTACACCTTC
abundance: -; v_gene: TRBV6-5; d_gene: TRBD2; j_gene: TRBJ2-1; CDR3aa: CASSYGLAGGEQFF; CDR3nt: TGTGCCAGCAGTTATGGACTAGCGGGTGGAGAGCAGTTCTTC
abundance: -; v_gene: TRBV5-1; d_gene: -; j_gene: TRBJ2-7; CDR3aa: CASSLGQYEQYF; CDR3nt: TGCGCCAGCAGCTTGGGCCAGTACGAGCAGTACTTC
abundance: -; v_gene: TRBV29-1; d_gene: -; j_gene: TRBJ1-3; CDR3aa: CSVYQGISGNTIYF; CDR3nt: TGCAGCGTCTATCAGGGGATCTCTGGAAACACCATATATTTT
abundance: -; v_gene: TRBV27; d_gene: -; j_gene: TRBJ2-7; CDR3aa: CASSPLGAPADEQYF; CDR3nt: TGTGCCAGCAGCCCCCTGGGGGCCCCCGCCGACGAGCAGTACTTC
abundance: -; v_gene: TRBV5-1; d_gene: -; j_gene: TRBJ1-2; CDR3aa: CASTDDSLGYGYTF; CDR3nt: TGCGCCAGCACCGATGACAGCCTAGGGTATGGCTACACCTTC
abundance: -; v_gene: TRBV6-1; d_gene: TRBD1; j_gene: TRBJ2-7; CDR3aa: CASSESWTGSYEQYF; CDR3nt: TGTGCCAGCAGTGAATCCTGGACAGGGTCCTACGAGCAGTACTTC
abundance: once; v_gene: TRBV30; d_gene: -; j_gene: TRBJ2-5; CDR3aa: CAWSVKGAGQETQYF; CDR3nt: TGTGCCTGGAGTGTAAAAGGAGCGGGCCAAGAGACCCAGTACTTC
abundance: -; v_gene: TRBV18; d_gene: -; j_gene: TRBJ2-1; CDR3aa: CASSPIQYNEQFF; CDR3nt: TGTGCCAGCTCACCAATACAATACAATGAGCAGTTCTTC
abundance: -; v_gene: TRBV11-2; d_gene: TRBD1; j_gene: TRBJ1-2; CDR3aa: CASSRLGATGEENYGYTF; CDR3nt: TGTGCCAGCAGCCGATTGGGTGCTACAGGGGAGGAAAACTATGGCTACACCTTC
abundance: once; v_gene: TRBV11-3; d_gene: -; j_gene: TRBJ1-5; CDR3aa: CASSLGTAFVQPQHF; CDR3nt: TGTGCCAGCAGCTTAGGGACAGCCTTTGTTCAGCCCCAGCATTTT
abundance: -; v_gene: TRBV28; d_gene: -; j_gene: TRBJ1-1; CDR3aa: CASHSRGYTDTEAFF; CDR3nt: TGTGCCAGCCATAGTAGGGGCTATACGGACACTGAAGCTTTCTTT
abundance: -; v_gene: TRBV28; d_gene: -; j_gene: TRBJ1-4; CDR3aa: CASSLGGGATNEKLFF; CDR3nt: TGTGCCAGCAGTCTTGGGGGAGGGGCAACTAATGAAAAACTGTTTTTT
abundance: -; v_gene: TRBV7-8; d_gene: TRBD1; j_gene: TRBJ1-5; CDR3aa: CASSSQGGTNQPQHF; CDR3nt: TGTGCCAGCAGCTCCCAGGGGGGTACCAATCAGCCCCAGCATTTT
abundance: -; v_gene: TRBV9; d_gene: -; j_gene: TRBJ1-1; CDR3aa: CASSVDFEPLLNTEAFF; CDR3nt: TGTGCCAGCAGCGTAGATTTCGAGCCGTTGCTTAACACTGAAGCTTTCTTT
abundance: few; v_gene: TRBV5-1; d_gene: TRBD2; j_gene: TRBJ2-5; CDR3aa: CASSFSGSSGDQETQYF; CDR3nt: TGCGCCAGCAGCTTCAGTGGGTCTAGCGGGGATCAAGAGACCCAGTACTTC
abundance: -; v_gene: TRBV6-4; d_gene: TRBD1; j_gene: TRBJ2-3; CDR3aa: CASSDSGTGGDMQYF; CDR3nt: TGTGCCAGCAGTGACTCCGGGACAGGGGGAGATATGCAGTATTTT
abundance: -; v_gene: TRBV6-1; d_gene: -; j_gene: TRBJ1-5; CDR3aa: CASSDSHSNQPQHF; CDR3nt: TGTGCCAGCAGTGATAGCCATAGCAATCAGCCCCAGCATTTT
abundance: -; v_gene: TRBV30; d_gene: -; j_gene: TRBJ1-1; CDR3aa: CAWTPRENTEAFF; CDR3nt: TGTGCCTGGACGCCCCGGGAGAACACTGAAGCTTTCTTT
abundance: -; v_gene: TRBV5-4; d_gene: TRBD1; j_gene: TRBJ1-2; CDR3aa: CASSLAPRQGEGYTF; CDR3nt: TGTGCCAGCAGCCTAGCTCCCCGACAGGGGGAAGGCTACACCTTC
abundance: -; v_gene: TRBV7-2; d_gene: TRBD2; j_gene: TRBJ2-1; CDR3aa: CASSLEGLAGVGYNEQFF; CDR3nt: TGTGCCAGCAGCTTAGAGGGACTAGCGGGAGTCGGCTACAATGAGCAGTTCTTC
abundance: -; v_gene: TRBV9; d_gene: TRBD1; j_gene: TRBJ2-7; CDR3aa: CASSKTGGYGEQYF; CDR3nt: TGTGCCAGCAGTAAGACAGGGGGCTACGGCGAGCAGTACTTC
abundance: -; v_gene: TRBV9; d_gene: -; j_gene: TRBJ1-1; CDR3aa: CASSVGVGGMSTEAFF; CDR3nt: TGTGCCAGCAGCGTAGGGGTTGGAGGGATGAGCACTGAAGCTTTCTTT
abundance: -; v_gene: TRBV7-9; d_gene: TRBD1; j_gene: TRBJ1-2; CDR3aa: CATVGQGPYGYTF; CDR3nt: TGTGCCACCGTGGGACAGGGCCCCTATGGCTACACCTTC
abundance: once; v_gene: TRBV5-1; d_gene: -; j_gene: TRBJ1-1; CDR3aa: CASSLDTVNTEAFF; CDR3nt: TGCGCCAGCAGCTTGGATACAGTGAACACTGAAGCTTTCTTT
abundance: -; v_gene: TRBV5-6; d_gene: -; j_gene: TRBJ2-5; CDR3aa: CASSLGSPGEETQYF; CDR3nt: TGTGCCAGCAGCTTGGGATCCCCAGGGGAAGAGACCCAGTACTTC
abundance: -; v_gene: TRBV9; d_gene: -; j_gene: TRBJ1-2; CDR3aa: CASSVAWSGPYGYTF; CDR3nt: TGTGCCAGCAGCGTAGCGTGGAGCGGACCCTATGGCTACACCTTC
abundance: -; v_gene: TRBV10-3; d_gene: TRBD1; j_gene: TRBJ1-1; CDR3aa: CAIKGQGIDTEAFF; CDR3nt: TGTGCCATCAAGGGACAGGGGATCGACACTGAAGCTTTCTTT
abundance: -; v_gene: TRBV7-2; d_gene: TRBD1; j_gene: TRBJ2-2; CDR3aa: CASSLGTGIGELFF; CDR3nt: TGTGCCAGCAGCTTAGGGACAGGGATCGGGGAGCTGTTTTTT
abundance: few; v_gene: TRBV18; d_gene: -; j_gene: TRBJ2-3; CDR3aa: CASSPLAGAHTDTQYF; CDR3nt: TGTGCCAGCTCACCACTTGCAGGGGCACACACAGATACGCAGTATTTT
abundance: -; v_gene: TRBV2; d_gene: TRBD1; j_gene: TRBJ1-5; CDR3aa: CASTRGQSNQPQHF; CDR3nt: TGTGCCAGCACTAGGGGACAGAGCAATCAGCCCCAGCATTTT
abundance: few; v_gene: TRBV19; d_gene: -; j_gene: TRBJ2-6; CDR3aa: CASSTYRVDRWGANVLTF; CDR3nt: TGTGCCAGTAGTACCTACAGGGTGGATCGTTGGGGGGCCAACGTCCTGACTTTC
abundance: -; v_gene: TRBV7-3; d_gene: TRBD2; j_gene: TRBJ2-3; CDR3aa: CASSFGTSGGGRDTQYF; CDR3nt: TGTGCCAGCAGCTTTGGGACTAGCGGGGGTGGGAGGGATACGCAGTATTTT
abundance: -; v_gene: TRBV30; d_gene: TRBD1; j_gene: TRBJ1-5; CDR3aa: CAAGQGGNQPQHF; CDR3nt: TGTGCCGCGGGACAGGGAGGCAATCAGCCCCAGCATTTT
abundance: once; v_gene: TRBV5-6; d_gene: TRBD1; j_gene: TRBJ2-7; CDR3aa: CASSFGTETYEQYF; CDR3nt: TGTGCCAGCAGCTTTGGGACAGAGACCTACGAGCAGTACTTC
abundance: few; v_gene: TRBV11-1; d_gene: TRBD1; j_gene: TRBJ2-5; CDR3aa: CASKPTGGTEETQYF; CDR3nt: TGTGCCAGCAAGCCGACAGGGGGCACCGAAGAGACCCAGTACTTC
abundance: -; v_gene: TRBV6-5; d_gene: TRBD2; j_gene: TRBJ2-3; CDR3aa: CASSGTSGSPDTQYF; CDR3nt: TGTGCCAGCAGTGGGACTAGCGGGAGCCCAGATACGCAGTATTTT
abundance: -; v_gene: TRBV5-6; d_gene: TRBD1; j_gene: TRBJ1-2; CDR3aa: CASRPTGTYGYTF; CDR3nt: TGTGCCAGCAGGCCGACAGGGACCTATGGCTACACCTTC
abundance: -; v_gene: TRBV10-3; d_gene: TRBD2; j_gene: TRBJ2-4; CDR3aa: CAISHSGGPNIQYF; CDR3nt: TGTGCCATCAGCCATTCGGGGGGGCCGAACATTCAGTACTTC
abundance: -; v_gene: TRBV7-2; d_gene: TRBD1; j_gene: TRBJ1-1; CDR3aa: CASSSRGTGRNTEAFF; CDR3nt: TGTGCCAGCAGCTCGAGGGGGACAGGGAGAAACACTGAAGCTTTCTTT
abundance: -; v_gene: TRBV4-1; d_gene: TRBD1; j_gene: TRBJ1-2; CDR3aa: CASSRVSSDRGHSGYTF; CDR3nt: TGCGCCAGCAGCCGAGTCTCCTCGGACAGGGGGCACAGCGGTTACACCTTC
abundance: -; v_gene: TRBV2; d_gene: TRBD2; j_gene: TRBJ2-2; CDR3aa: CASSVTEKLLAGAGIGELFF; CDR3nt: TGTGCCAGCAGTGTCACTGAAAAGTTACTAGCGGGAGCTGGAATCGGGGAGCTGTTTTTT
abundance: -; v_gene: TRBV6-6; d_gene: TRBD1; j_gene: TRBJ1-2; CDR3aa: CATYPTGSNYYGYTF; CDR3nt: TGTGCCACCTACCCGACAGGGAGTAACTACTATGGCTACACCTTC
abundance: -; v_gene: TRBV4-1; d_gene: -; j_gene: TRBJ1-2; CDR3aa: CASSQDLTGYGYTF; CDR3nt: TGCGCCAGCAGCCAAGATCTTACAGGCTATGGCTACACCTTC